These 8 T cell receptor beta chains were sequenced from one sample in a study of blood T cell repertoires in COVID-19 (dated by TCRdb to between 2020 and 2021). The protocol used for the library was the immunoSEQ multiplex PCR assay. This immuneACCESS table, as held by TCRdb, lists in-frame sequences with V and J called but not all clones. Of the missing ones, under half trace to an unresolved V gene in checked studies; the others have no known cause. Recorded for this sample are about 300,000 clones; about 89% of them occurred a single time. The ten largest make up 4% to 6% of the sample. Material: PBMCs or T cells enriched from blood (not recorded which). The receptors come from a man in his 60s who had recovered from COVID-19.

The gene calls are TRBV28 and TRBJ1-2; no firm D call. Germline values: CDR1 MDHEN, CDR2 SYDVKM. V lost 6 bases and J lost 8, with 16 bases in between. CDR3 length equals 13 residues. The CDR3 is CASSPQLERGYTF. The CDR3 region has the DNA TGTGCCAGCAGCCCCCAATTGGAGCGAGGCTACACCTTC.

V is TRBV5-1 and J is TRBJ2-5; 8 positions agree with TRBD1. Germline V lookup: CDR1 SGHRS, CDR2 YFSETQ. The CDR3 spans 16 residues. J was trimmed by 2 bases and V by 1 base; bases with no gene match: 7. The CDR3 region is CASSLPKGQVQETQYF. The CDR3 region has the DNA TGCGCCAGCAGCTTGCCGAAGGGACAGGTACAAGAGACCCAGTACTTC.

The chain is built from TRBV28 and TRBJ2-1, with D tentatively TRBD2 (6 bases). The V end lost 6 bases, the J end lost 0 bases, and 12 bases lay between the germline ends. The length of the CDR3 is 15 residues. From germline, CDR1 is MDHEN and CDR2 SYDVKM. The CDR3: CASRGGALSYNEQFF. In nucleotides, the CDR3 is TGTGCCAGCAGGGGCGGGGCGCTCTCCTACAATGAGCAGTTCTTC.

The chain employs TRBV19 and TRBJ2-2, with D possibly being TRBD2 (5 bases). The V and J ends lost 4 bases and 8 bases respectively, with 17 bases between them. The CDR3 has 15 amino acids. In germline, CDR1 is LNHDA, CDR2 SQIVND (reference sequence). The CDR3 protein is CASSTQLGLGGELFF. The CDR3 DNA is TGTGCCAGTAGTACCCAACTAGGGCTTGGGGGGGAGCTGTTTTTT.

V and J are TRBV29-1 and TRBJ2-7; TRBD1 matches 7 bases. V gave up 7 bases and J gave up 4 bases; unmatched junction bases: 7. The CDR3 sequence is 12 residues long. CDR1 SQVTM and CDR2 ANQGSEA come from the germline V gene. In DNA, the CDR3 is TGCAGCGGGACGACAGGGCCTTACGAGCAGTACTTC. Its translation: CSGTTGPYEQYF.

The chain uses TRBV7-9 and TRBJ2-5, with TRBD1 matching over 9 bases. The CDR3 loop spans 16 amino acids. Germline V lookup: CDR1 SEHNR, CDR2 FQNEAQ (reference sequence). The V gene end was trimmed by 3 bases and the J gene end by 5 bases; junction bases not matched to a gene: 10. CDR3 loop: CASSLGLDRGQETQYF. The CDR3 coding sequence is TGTGCCAGCAGCTTGGGTTTGGACAGGGGACAGGAGACCCAGTACTTC.

The chain is built from TRBV10-3 and TRBJ2-7, with 12 bases lining up with TRBD1. The germline CDR1 and CDR2 sequences are ENHRY and SYGVKD. This CDR3 region has 18 residues. The V and J ends lost 2 bases and 2 bases, in that order; junction bases with no gene match: 10. This chain's CDR3 is CAISEGTGTGGFPYEQYF. Here the CDR3 DNA reads TGTGCCATCAGTGAGGGAACCGGGACAGGGGGCTTCCCCTACGAGCAGTACTTC.

The rearrangement links TRBV5-1 to TRBJ2-5; 11 bases fit TRBD2. Per the germline V gene, CDR1 is SGHRS and CDR2 is YFSETQ. Unmatched junction bases numbered 10, after V lost 1 base and J lost 2 bases. This CDR3 region has 18 residues. DNA of the CDR3: TGCGCCAGCAGCTTGTATTCGGTCACTAGCGGGAGTCAAGAGACCCAGTACTTC. Its protein is CASSLYSVTSGSQETQYF.